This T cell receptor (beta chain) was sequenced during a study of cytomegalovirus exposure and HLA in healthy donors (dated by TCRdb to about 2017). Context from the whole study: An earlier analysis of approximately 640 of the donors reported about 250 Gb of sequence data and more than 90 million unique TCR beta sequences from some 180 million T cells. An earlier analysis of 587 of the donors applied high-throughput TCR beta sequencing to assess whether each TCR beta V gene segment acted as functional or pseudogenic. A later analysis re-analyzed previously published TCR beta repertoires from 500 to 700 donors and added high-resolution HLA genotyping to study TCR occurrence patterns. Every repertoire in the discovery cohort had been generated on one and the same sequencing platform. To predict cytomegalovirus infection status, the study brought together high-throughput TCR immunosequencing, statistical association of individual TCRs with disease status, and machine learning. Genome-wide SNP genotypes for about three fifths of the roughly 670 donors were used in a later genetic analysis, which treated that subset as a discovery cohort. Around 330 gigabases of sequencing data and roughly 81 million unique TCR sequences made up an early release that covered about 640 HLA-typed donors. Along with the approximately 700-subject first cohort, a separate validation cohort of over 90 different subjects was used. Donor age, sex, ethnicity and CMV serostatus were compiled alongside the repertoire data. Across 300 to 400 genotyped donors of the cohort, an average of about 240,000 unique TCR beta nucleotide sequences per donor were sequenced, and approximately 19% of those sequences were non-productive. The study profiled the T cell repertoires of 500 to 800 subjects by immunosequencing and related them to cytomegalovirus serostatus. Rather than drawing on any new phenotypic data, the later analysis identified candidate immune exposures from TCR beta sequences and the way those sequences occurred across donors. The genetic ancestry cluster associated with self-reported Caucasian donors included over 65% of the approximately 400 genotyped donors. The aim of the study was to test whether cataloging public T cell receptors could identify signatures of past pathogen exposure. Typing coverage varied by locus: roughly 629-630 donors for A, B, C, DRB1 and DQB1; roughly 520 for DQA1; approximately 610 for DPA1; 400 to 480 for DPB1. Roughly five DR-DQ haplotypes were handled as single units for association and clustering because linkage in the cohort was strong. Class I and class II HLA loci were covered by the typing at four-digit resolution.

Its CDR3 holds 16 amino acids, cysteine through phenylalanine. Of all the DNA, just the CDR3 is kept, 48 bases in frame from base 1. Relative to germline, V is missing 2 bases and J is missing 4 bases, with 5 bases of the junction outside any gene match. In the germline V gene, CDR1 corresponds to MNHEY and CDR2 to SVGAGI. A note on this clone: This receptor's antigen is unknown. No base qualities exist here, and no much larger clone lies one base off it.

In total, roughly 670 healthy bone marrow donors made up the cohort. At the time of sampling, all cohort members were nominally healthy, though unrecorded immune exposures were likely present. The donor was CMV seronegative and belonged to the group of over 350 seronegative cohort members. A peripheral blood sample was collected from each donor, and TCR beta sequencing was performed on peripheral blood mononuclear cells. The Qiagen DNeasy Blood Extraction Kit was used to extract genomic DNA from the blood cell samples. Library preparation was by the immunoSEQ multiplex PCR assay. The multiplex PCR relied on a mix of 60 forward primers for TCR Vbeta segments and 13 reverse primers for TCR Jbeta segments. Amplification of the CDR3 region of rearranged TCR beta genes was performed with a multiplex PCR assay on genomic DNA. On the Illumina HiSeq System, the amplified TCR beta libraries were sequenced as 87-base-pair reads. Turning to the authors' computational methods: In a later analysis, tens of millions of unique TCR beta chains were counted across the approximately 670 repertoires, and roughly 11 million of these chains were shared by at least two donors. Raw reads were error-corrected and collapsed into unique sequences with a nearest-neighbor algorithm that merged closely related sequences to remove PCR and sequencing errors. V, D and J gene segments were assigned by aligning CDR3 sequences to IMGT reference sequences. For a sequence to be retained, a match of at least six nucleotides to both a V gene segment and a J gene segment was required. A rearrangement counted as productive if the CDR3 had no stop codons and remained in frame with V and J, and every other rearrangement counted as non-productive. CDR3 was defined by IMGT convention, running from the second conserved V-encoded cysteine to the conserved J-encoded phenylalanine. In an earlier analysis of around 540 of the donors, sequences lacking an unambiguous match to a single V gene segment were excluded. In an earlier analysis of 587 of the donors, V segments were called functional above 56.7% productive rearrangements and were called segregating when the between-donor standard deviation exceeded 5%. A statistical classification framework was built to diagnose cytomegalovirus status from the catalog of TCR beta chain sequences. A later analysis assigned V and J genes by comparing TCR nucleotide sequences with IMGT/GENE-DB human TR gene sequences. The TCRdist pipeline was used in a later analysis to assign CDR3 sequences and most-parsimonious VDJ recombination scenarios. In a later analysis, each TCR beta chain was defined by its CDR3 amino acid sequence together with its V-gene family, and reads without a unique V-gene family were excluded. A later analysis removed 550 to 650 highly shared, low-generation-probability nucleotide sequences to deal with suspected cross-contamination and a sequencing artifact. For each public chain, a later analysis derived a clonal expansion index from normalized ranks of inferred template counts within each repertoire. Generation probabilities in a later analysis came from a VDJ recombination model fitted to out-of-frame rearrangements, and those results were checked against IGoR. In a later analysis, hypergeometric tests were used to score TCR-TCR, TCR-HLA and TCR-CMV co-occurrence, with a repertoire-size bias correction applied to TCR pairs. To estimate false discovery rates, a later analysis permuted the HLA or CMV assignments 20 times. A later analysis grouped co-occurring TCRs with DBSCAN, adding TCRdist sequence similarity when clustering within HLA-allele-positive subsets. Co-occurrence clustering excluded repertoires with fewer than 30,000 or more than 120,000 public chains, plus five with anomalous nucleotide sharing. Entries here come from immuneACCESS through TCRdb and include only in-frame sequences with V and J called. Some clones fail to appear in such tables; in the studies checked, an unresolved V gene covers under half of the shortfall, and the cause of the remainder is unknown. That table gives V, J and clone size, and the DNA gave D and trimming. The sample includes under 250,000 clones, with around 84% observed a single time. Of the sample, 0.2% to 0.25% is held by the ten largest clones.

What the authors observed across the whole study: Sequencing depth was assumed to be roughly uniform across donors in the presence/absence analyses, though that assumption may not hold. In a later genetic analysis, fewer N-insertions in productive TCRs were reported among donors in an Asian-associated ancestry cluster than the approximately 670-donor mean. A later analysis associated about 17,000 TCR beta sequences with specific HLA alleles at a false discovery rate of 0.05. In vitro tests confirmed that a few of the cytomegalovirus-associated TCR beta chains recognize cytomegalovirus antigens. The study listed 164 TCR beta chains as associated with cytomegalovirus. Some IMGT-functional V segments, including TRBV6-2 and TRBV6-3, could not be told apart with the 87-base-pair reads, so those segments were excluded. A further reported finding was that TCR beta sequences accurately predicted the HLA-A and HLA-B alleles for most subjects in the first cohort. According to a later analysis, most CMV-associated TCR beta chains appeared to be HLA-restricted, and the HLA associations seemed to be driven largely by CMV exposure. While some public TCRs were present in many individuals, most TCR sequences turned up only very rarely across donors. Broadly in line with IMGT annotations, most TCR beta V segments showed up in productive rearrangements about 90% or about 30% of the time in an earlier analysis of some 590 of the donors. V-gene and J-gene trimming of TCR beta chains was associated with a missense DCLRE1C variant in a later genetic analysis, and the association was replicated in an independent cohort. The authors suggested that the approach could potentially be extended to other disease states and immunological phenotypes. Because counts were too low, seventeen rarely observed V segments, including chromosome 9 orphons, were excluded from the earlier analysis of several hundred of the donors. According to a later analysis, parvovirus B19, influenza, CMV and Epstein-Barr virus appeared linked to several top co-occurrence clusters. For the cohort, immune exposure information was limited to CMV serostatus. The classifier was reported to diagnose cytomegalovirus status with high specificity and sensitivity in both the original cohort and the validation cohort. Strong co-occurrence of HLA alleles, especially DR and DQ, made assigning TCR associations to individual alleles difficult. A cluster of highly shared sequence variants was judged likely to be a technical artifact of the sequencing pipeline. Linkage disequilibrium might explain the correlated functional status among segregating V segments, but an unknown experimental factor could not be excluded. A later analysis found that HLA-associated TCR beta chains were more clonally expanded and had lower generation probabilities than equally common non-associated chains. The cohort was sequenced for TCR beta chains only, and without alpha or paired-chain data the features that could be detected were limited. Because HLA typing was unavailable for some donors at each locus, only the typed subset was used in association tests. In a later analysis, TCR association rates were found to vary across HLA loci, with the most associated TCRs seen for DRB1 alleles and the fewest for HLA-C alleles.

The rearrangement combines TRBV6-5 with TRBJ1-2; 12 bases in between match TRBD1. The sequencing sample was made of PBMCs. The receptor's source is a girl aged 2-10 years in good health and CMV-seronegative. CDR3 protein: CASSYGSGQGAYGYTF. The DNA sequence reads TGTGCCAGCAGTTACGGGTCGGGACAGGGGGCCTATGGCTACACCTTC.